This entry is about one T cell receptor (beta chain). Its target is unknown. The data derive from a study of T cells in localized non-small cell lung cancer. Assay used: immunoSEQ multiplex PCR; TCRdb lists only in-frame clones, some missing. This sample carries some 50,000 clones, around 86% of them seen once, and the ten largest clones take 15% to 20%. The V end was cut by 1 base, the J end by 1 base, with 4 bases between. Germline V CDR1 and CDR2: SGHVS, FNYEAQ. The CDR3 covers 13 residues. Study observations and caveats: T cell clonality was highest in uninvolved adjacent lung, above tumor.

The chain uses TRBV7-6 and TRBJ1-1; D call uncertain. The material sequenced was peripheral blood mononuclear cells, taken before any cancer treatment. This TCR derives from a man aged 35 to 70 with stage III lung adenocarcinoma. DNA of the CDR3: TGTGCCAGCAGCTTAGAAGGGAACACTGAAGCTTTCTTT. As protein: CASSLEGNTEAFF.